These T cell receptor beta chains were read from a single sample in a study of beta chain features in type 1 diabetes. The data were produced by immunoSEQ multiplex PCR, yet TCRdb's version contains in-frame clones alone and is incomplete. Here the sample spans hundreds of thousands of clones, around 12% being singletons. The material sequenced was naive CD4+ T cells from blood. These receptors were collected from a man younger than 35 in good health. Both conserved end residues are part of each CDR3. The D gene is left open where the match is weak. Rows may omit the clone size; those that give it use once, few, many or a size class.

j_gene	abundance	v_gene	d_gene	CDR3aa	CDR3nt
TRBJ2-4	few	TRBV28	NA	CASSPPAARNIQYF	TGTGCCAGCAGTCCCCCCGCGGCGCGAAACATTCAGTACTTC
TRBJ2-5	few	TRBV5-1	NA	CASSGGTEGETQYF	TGCGCCAGCAGCGGAGGGACGGAGGGAGAGACCCAGTACTTC
TRBJ1-5	NA	TRBV29-1	TRBD1	CSVSRGLSNQPQHF	TGCAGCGTTAGTAGGGGGCTGAGCAATCAGCCCCAGCATTTT
TRBJ1-1	few	TRBV7-9	TRBD1	CASSTPRGDTEAFF	TGTGCCAGCAGCACCCCCAGGGGGGACACTGAAGCTTTCTTT
TRBJ2-7	NA	TRBV6-6	TRBD1	CASSYQGQGVHEQYF	TGTGCCAGCAGTTACCAGGGACAGGGGGTACACGAGCAGTACTTC
TRBJ2-1	few	TRBV19	TRBD2	CASSTSGRASEQFF	TGTGCCAGTAGTACTAGCGGGAGGGCCAGTGAGCAGTTCTTC
TRBJ1-2	NA	TRBV28	NA	CASSPTEILYGYTF	TGTGCCAGCAGCCCCACAGAGATCCTCTATGGCTACACCTTC
TRBJ1-2	NA	TRBV18	NA	CASSPPSGSNGYTF	TGTGCCAGCTCACCACCGTCAGGCTCAAATGGCTACACCTTC
TRBJ2-1	NA	TRBV7-2	NA	CASNGCYNEQFF	TGTGCCAGCAACGGGTGCTACAATGAGCAGTTCTTC
TRBJ1-2	NA	TRBV6-1	NA	CASLMDTGYGYTF	TGTGCCAGCCTAATGGACACCGGCTATGGCTACACCTTC
TRBJ2-7	NA	TRBV28	NA	CASHFRDSYEQYF	TGTGCCAGCCACTTCAGGGACTCCTACGAGCAGTACTTC
TRBJ1-2	few	TRBV6-5	TRBD1	CASSYSTGVGYGYTF	TGTGCCAGCAGTTACTCCACAGGGGTGGGCTATGGCTACACCTTC
TRBJ1-4	NA	TRBV30	TRBD1	CAWSVGTANEKLFF	TGTGCCTGGAGTGTCGGGACAGCCAATGAAAAACTGTTTTTT
TRBJ2-2	NA	TRBV5-1	TRBD2	CASSSTSGRNTGELFF	TGCGCCAGCAGCTCGACTAGCGGGAGAAACACCGGGGAGCTGTTTTTT
TRBJ2-7	few	TRBV7-2	TRBD2	CASSSSGTRPYEQYF	TGTGCCAGCAGCTCATCCGGGACTAGACCCTACGAGCAGTACTTC
TRBJ2-5	NA	TRBV2	NA	CASRGWSGETQYF	TGTGCCAGCAGGGGTTGGAGCGGGGAGACCCAGTACTTC
TRBJ2-7	NA	TRBV29-1	NA	CSVEDSSYEQYF	TGCAGCGTTGAGGACAGTTCCTACGAGCAGTACTTC
TRBJ2-2	NA	TRBV7-3	NA	CASSLGTGELFF	TGTGCCAGCAGCCTCGGCACCGGGGAGCTGTTTTTT
TRBJ1-1	NA	TRBV11-1	TRBD1	CASSFGQGDWNTEAFF	TGTGCCAGCAGCTTCGGACAGGGAGATTGGAACACTGAAGCTTTCTTT
TRBJ2-3	NA	TRBV18	NA	CASSPWRGTDTQYF	TGTGCCAGCTCACCTTGGCGGGGCACAGATACGCAGTATTTT
TRBJ1-1	NA	TRBV28	NA	CASSGATVNTEAFF	TGTGCCAGCAGTGGGGCTACAGTGAACACTGAAGCTTTCTTT
TRBJ1-5	NA	TRBV6-6	NA	CASSYSGGLGQPQHF	TGTGCCAGCAGTTACTCTGGGGGCTTGGGTCAGCCCCAGCATTTT
TRBJ2-7	NA	TRBV6-5	NA	CASSYSSRGYEQYF	TGTGCCAGCAGTTACTCGAGTAGGGGCTACGAGCAGTACTTC
TRBJ1-2	few	TRBV13	NA	CASSPGITETFYGYTF	TGTGCCAGCAGCCCAGGGATAACGGAGACCTTCTATGGCTACACCTTC
TRBJ1-1	few	TRBV25-1	NA	CASSGVGYYTEAFF	TGTGCCAGCAGTGGTGTGGGTTACTATACTGAAGCTTTCTTT
TRBJ2-7	NA	TRBV5-5	NA	CASSLGTSLAYEQYF	TGTGCCAGCAGCTTGGGGACTTCGCTTGCCTACGAGCAGTACTTC
TRBJ2-7	few	TRBV18	NA	CASSSLQGSYEQYF	TGTGCCAGCTCATCGCTGCAGGGGTCCTACGAGCAGTACTTC
TRBJ2-7	NA	TRBV6-6	TRBD1	CATMTGLSYEQYF	TGTGCCACCATGACAGGGCTTTCCTACGAGCAGTACTTC
TRBJ1-1	NA	TRBV28	NA	CASSYQEGVTEAFF	TGTGCCAGCAGTTACCAAGAGGGCGTCACTGAAGCTTTCTTT
TRBJ2-7	NA	TRBV2	NA	CASSESSVGAGSGEQYF	TGTGCCAGCAGTGAATCGTCGGTGGGGGCAGGATCGGGCGAGCAGTACTTC
TRBJ1-5	NA	TRBV7-2	NA	CASSLALSNQPQHF	TGTGCCAGCAGCTTAGCCCTTAGCAATCAGCCCCAGCATTTT
TRBJ1-1	NA	TRBV7-2	NA	CASTVGQSKNTEAFF	TGTGCCAGCACCGTCGGACAGTCTAAGAACACTGAAGCTTTCTTT
TRBJ1-1	few	TRBV21-1	NA	CASSNDPGGSMNTEAFF	TGTGCCAGCAGCAATGATCCGGGGGGATCAATGAACACTGAAGCTTTCTTT